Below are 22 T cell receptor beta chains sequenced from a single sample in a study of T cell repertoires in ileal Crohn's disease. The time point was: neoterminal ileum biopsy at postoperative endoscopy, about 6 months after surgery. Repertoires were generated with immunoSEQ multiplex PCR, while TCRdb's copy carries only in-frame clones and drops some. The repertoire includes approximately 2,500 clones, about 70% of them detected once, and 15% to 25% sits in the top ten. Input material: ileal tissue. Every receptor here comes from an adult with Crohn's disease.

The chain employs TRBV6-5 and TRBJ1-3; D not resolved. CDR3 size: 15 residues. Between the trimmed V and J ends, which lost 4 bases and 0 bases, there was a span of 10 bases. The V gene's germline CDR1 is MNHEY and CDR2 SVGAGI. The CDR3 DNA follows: TGTGCCAGCAGTTTTGATTGCGACTCTGGAAACACCATATATTTT. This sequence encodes CASSFDCDSGNTIYF.

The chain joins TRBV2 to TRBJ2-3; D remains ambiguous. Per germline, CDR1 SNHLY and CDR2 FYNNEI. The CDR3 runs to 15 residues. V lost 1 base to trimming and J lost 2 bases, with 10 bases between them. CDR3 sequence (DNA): TGTGCCAGCAGTGAAGACTCAACAGACACAGATACGCAGTATTTT. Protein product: CASSEDSTDTDTQYF.

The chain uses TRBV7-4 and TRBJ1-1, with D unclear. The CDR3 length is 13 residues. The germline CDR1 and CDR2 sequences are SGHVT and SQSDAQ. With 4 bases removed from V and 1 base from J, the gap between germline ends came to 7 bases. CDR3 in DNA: TGTGCCAGCAGCTCTCCGAGGAACACTGAAGCTTTCTTT. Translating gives CASSSPRNTEAFF.

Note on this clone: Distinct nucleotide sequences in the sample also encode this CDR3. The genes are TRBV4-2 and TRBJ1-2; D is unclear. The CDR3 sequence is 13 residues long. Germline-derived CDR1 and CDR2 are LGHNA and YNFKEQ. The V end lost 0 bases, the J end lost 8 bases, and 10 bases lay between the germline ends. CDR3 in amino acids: CASSQDRRGGYTF. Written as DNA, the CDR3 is TGTGCCAGCAGCCAAGATAGGAGAGGGGGCTACACCTTC.

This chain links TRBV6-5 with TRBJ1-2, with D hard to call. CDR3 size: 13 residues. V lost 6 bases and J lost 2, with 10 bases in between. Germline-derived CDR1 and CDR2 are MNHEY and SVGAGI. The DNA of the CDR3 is TGTGCCAGCAGAATCAACACGAACTATGGCTACACCTTC. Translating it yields CASRINTNYGYTF.

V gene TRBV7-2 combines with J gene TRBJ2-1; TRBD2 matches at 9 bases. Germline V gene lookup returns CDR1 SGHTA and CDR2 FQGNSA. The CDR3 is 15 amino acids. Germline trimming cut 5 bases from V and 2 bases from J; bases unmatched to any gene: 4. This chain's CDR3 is CASSVLAGPYNEQFF. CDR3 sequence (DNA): TGTGCCAGCAGCGTTCTAGCGGGGCCCTACAATGAGCAGTTCTTC.

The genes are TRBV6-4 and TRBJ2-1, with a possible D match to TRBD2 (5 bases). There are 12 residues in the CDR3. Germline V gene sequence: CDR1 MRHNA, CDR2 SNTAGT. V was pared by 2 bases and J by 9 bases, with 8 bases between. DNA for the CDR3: TGTGCCAGCAGTGACGCCGGAGGTGAGCAGTTCTTC. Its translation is CASSDAGGEQFF.

CDR3 residues: CASSASGYGYTF. The CDR3 DNA reads TGTGCCAGTAGTGCCTCCGGGTATGGCTACACCTTC. This chain links TRBV19 with TRBJ1-2; D is unresolved. The CDR3 consists of 12 residues. Between the trimmed V and J ends, which lost 5 bases and 5 bases, there was a span of 9 bases. Germline V CDR1 and CDR2: LNHDA, SQIVND (reference sequence).

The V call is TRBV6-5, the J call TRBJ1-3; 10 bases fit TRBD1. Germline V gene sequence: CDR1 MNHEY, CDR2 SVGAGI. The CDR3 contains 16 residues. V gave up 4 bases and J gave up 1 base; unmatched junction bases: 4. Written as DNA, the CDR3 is TGTGCCAGCAGTTGGGGACAGGGGCTATCTGGAAACACCATATATTTT. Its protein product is CASSWGQGLSGNTIYF.

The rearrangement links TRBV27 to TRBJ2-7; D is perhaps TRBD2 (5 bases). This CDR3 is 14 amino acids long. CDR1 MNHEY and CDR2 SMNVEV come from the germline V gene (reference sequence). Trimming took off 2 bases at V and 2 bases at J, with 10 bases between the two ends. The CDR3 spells CASSLGGEAYEQYF. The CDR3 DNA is TGTGCCAGCAGTTTAGGAGGAGAAGCCTACGAGCAGTACTTC.

DNA of the CDR3: TGCGCCAGCAGCTCGACGGGGGATGGAGGAGATACGCAGTATTTT. Translation: CASSSTGDGGDTQYF. The chain uses TRBV5-1 and TRBJ2-3; D perhaps matches TRBD2 (6 bases). Germline V gives CDR1 SGHRS, CDR2 YFSETQ. The CDR3 totals 15 residues. V lost 3 bases and J lost 5, with 16 bases in between.

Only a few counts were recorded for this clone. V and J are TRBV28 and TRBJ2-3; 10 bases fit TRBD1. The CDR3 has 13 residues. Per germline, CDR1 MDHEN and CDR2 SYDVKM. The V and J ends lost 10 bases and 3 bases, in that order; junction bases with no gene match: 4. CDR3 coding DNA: TGTGCCACCTCGGGACAGGGGACAGATACGCAGTATTTT. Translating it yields CATSGQGTDTQYF.

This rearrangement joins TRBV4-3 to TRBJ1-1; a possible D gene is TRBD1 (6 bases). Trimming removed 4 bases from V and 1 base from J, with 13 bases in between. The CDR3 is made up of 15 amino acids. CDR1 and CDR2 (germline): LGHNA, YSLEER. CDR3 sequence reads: CASSPRGQSNTEAFF. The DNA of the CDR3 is TGCGCCAGCAGCCCGCGAGGACAGTCGAACACTGAAGCTTTCTTT.

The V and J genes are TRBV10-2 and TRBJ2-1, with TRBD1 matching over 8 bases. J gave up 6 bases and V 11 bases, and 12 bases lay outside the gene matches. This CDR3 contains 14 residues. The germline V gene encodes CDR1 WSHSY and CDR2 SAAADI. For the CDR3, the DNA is TGCGCCGGAGGACCGGGACAGGATCCCAATGAGCAGTTCTTC. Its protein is CAGGPGQDPNEQFF.

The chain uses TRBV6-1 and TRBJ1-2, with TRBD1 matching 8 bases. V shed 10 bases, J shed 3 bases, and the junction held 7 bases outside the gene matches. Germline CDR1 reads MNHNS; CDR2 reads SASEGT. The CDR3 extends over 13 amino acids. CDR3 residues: CANRGGQDYGYTF. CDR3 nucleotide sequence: TGTGCCAACAGGGGGGGGCAGGACTATGGCTACACCTTC.

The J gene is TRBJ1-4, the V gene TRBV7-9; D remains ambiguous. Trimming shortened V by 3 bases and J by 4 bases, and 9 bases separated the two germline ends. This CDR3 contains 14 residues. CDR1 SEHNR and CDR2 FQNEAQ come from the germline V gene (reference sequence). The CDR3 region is CASSFGLINEKLFF. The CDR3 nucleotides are TGTGCCAGCAGCTTCGGACTGATTAATGAAAAACTGTTTTTT.

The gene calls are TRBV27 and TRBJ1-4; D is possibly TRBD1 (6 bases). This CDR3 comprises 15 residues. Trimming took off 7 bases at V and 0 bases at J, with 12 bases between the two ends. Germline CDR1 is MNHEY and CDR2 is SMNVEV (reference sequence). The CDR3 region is CASTSGGATNEKLFF. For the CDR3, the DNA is TGTGCCAGCACCTCGGGGGGCGCAACTAATGAAAAACTGTTTTTT.

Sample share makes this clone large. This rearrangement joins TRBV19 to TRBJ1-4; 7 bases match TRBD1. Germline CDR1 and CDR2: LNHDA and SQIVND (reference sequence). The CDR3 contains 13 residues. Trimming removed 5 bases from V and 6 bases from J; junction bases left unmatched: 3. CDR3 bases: TGTGCCAGTAGTCCACAGGGGTATGAAAAACTGTTTTTT. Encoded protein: CASSPQGYEKLFF.

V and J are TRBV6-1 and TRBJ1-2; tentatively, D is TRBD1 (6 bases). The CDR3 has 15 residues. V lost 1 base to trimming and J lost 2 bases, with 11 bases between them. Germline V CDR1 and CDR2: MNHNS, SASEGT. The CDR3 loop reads CASSEGTALNYGYTF. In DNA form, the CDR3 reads TGTGCCAGCAGTGAAGGGACAGCCTTAAACTATGGCTACACCTTC.

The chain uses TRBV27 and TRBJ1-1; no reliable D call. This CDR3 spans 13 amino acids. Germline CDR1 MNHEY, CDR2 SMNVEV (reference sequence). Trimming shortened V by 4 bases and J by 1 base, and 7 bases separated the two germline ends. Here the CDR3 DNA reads TGTGCCAGCAGTTACAGAGAGAACACTGAAGCTTTCTTT. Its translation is CASSYRENTEAFF.

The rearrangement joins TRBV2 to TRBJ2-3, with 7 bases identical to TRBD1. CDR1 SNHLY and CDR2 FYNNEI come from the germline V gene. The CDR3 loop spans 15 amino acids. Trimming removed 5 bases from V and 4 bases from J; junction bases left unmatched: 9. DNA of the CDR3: TGTGCCAGCAGTCTCCAAGAGGACAGGCCAGATACGCAGTATTTT. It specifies CASSLQEDRPDTQYF.

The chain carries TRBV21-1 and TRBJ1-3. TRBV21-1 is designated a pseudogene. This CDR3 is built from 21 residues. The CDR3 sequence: CASSNRGGRISRGNFGNTIYF. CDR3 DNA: TGTGCCAGCAGCAACCGGGGCGGGAGAATCTCTCGAGGGAACTTTGGAAACACCATATATTTT.